This TCR beta chain stems from a study of blood T cells in healthy people across ages. The length of the CDR3 is 14 residues. The germline gives CDR1 SGHKS, CDR2 YYEKEE (reference sequence). Trimming stripped 3 bases from V and 0 bases from J, with 10 bases between. At least 5 micrograms of total RNA were extracted per sample. Study observations and caveats: Shifts in expanded clonotypes may have been confounded by donor CMV status, which was unknown.

The authors ran a second PCR of roughly 6 to 12 cycles using a sample-barcoded 5' primer and a J-beta primer mix. No fewer than 3 million CDR3-containing paired-end reads came from each sample. TCRdb re-derived calls from the 5' RACE reads in MiXCR, one entry per CDR3 protein. Counted here are roughly 1,700,000 distinct CDR3 sequences, about 28% occurring once; the ten biggest clones make up 7.7%. This clonotype was counted a few times. Its specificity is not known. The sequenced sample consisted of blood. This TCR came from a young woman in good health. This chain connects TRBV5-5 to TRBJ2-7; tentatively, D is TRBD1 (5 bases). The CDR3 coding sequence is TGTGCCAGCAGCTGGACAACTACCTCCTACGAGCAGTACTTC. Translation gives CASSWTTTSYEQYF.